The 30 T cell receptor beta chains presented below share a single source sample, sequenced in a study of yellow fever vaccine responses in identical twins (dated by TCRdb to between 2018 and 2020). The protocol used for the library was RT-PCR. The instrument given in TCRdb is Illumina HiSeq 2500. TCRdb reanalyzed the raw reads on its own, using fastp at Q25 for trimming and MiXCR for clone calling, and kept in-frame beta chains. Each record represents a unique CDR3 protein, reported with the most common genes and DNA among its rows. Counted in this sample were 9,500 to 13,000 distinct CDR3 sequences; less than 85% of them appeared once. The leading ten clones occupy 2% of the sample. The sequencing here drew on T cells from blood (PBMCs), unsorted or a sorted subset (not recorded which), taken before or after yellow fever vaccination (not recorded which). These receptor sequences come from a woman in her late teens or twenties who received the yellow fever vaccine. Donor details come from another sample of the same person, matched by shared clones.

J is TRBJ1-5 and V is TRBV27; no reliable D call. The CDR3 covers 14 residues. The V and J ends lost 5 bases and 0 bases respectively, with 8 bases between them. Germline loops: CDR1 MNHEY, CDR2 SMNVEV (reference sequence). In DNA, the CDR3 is TGTGCCAGCAGTCCGACGGGTAGCAATCAGCCCCAGCATTTT. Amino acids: CASSPTGSNQPQHF.

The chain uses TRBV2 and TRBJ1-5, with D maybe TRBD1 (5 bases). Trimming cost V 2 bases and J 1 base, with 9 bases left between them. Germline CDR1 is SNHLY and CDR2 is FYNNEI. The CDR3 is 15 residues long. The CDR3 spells CASSEYRTSNQPQHF. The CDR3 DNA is TGTGCCAGCAGTGAATACAGGACCAGCAATCAGCCCCAGCATTTT. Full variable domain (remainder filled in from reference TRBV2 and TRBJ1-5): EPEVTQTPSHQVTQMGQEVILRCVPISNHLYFYWYRQILGQKVEFLVSFYNNEISEKSEIFDDQFSVERPDGSNFTLKIRSTKLEDSAMYFCASSEYRTSNQPQHFGDGTRLSIL.

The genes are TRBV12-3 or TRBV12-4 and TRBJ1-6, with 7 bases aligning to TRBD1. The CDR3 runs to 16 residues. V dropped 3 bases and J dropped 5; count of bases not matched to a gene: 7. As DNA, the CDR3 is TGTGCCAGCAGTTTGGAGGGGACAGCAAATAATTCACCCCTCCACTTT. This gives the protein CASSLEGTANNSPLHF.

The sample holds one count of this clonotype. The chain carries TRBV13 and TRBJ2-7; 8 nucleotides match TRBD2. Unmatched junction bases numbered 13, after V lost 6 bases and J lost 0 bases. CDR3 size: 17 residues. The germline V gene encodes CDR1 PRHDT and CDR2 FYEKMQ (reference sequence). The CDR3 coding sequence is TGTGCCAGCAGGGTCCCGGGACTAGGGCAGAGCTCCTACGAGCAGTACTTC. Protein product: CASRVPGLGQSSYEQYF.

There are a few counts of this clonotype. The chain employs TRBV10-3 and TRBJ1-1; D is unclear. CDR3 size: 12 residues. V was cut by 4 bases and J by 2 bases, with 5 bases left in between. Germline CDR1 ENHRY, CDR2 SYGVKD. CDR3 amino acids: CAISGYNTEAFF. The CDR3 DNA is TGTGCCATCAGTGGATATAACACTGAAGCTTTCTTT.

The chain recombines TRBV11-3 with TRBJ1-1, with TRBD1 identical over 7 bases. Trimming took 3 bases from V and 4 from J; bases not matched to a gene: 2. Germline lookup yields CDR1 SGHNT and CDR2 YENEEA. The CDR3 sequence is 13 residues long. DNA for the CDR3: TGTGCCAGCAGCTTTGACAGGGCCACTGAAGCTTTCTTT. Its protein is CASSFDRATEAFF.

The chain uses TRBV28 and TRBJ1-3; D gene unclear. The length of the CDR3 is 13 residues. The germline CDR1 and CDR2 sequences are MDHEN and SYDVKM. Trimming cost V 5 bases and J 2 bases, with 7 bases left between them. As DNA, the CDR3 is TGTGCCAGCAGTACCCCGCCTGGAAACACCATATATTTT. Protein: CASSTPPGNTIYF. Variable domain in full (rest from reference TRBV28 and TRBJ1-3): DVKVTQSSRYLVKRTGEKVFLECVQDMDHENMFWYRQDPGLGLRLIYFSYDVKMKEKGDIPEGYSVSREKKERFSLILESASTNQTSMYLCASSTPPGNTIYFGEGSWLTVV.

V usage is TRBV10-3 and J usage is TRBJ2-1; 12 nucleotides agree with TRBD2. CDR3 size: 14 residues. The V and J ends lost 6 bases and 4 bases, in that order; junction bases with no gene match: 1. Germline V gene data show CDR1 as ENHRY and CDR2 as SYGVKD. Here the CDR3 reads CAIRTSGSYNEQFF. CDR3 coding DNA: TGTGCCATCAGGACTAGCGGGAGTTACAATGAGCAGTTCTTC.

Here the CDR3 DNA reads TGTGCCAGCAGTCCTCAGGGGTTGAGCAATCAGCCCCAGCATTTT. Residues: CASSPQGLSNQPQHF. The chain recombines TRBV12-3 or TRBV12-4 with TRBJ1-5; perhaps TRBD1 as D (6 bases). The length of the CDR3 is 15 residues. Trimming took 5 bases from V and 1 from J, leaving 12 bases between them.

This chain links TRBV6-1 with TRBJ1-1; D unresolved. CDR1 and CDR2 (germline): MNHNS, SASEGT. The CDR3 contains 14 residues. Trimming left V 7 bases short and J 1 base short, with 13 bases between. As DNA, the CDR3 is TGTGCCAGCACCGGCCTGACGGGGAACACTGAAGCTTTCTTT. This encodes CASTGLTGNTEAFF.

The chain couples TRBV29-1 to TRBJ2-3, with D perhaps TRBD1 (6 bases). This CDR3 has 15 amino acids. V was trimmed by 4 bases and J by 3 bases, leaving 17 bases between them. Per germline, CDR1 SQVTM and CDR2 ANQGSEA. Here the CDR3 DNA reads TGCAGCGTTGGGCTGAGAGGGGGAGTAACAGATACGCAGTATTTT. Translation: CSVGLRGGVTDTQYF.

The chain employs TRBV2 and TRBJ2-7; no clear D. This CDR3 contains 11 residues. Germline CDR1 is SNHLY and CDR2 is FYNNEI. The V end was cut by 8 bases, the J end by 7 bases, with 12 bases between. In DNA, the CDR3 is TGTGCCAGCCTCGCCCGAGTAGAGCAGTACTTC. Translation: CASLARVEQYF.

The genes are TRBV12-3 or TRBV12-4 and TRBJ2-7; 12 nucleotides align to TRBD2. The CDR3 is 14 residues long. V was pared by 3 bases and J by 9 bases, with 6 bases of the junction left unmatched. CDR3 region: CASSLTSGREWQYF. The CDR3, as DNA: TGTGCCAGCAGTTTGACTAGCGGGAGAGAGTGGCAGTACTTC.

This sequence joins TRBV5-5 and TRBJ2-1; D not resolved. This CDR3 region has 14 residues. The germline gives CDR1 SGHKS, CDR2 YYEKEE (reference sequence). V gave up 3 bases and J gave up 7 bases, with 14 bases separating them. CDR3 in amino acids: CASSSVRTRNEQFF. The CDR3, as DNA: TGTGCCAGCAGCTCGGTTAGGACCCGAAATGAGCAGTTCTTC.

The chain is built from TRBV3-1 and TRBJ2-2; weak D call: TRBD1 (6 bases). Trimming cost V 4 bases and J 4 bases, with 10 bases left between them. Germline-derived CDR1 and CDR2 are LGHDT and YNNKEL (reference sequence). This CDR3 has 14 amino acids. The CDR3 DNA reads TGTGCCAGCAGCCTGTCAGGGGTCACCGGGGAGCTGTTTTTT. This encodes CASSLSGVTGELFF. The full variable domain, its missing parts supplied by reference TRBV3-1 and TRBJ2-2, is DTAVSQTPKYLVTQMGNDKSIKCEQNLGHDTMYWYKQDSKKFLKIMFSYNNKELIINETVPNRFSPKSPDKAHLNLHINSLELGDSAVYFCASSLSGVTGELFFGEGSRLTVL.

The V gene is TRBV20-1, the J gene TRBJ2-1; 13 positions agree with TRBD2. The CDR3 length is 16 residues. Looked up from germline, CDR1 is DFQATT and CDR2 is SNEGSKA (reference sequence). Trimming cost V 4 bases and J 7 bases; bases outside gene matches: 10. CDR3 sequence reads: CSATLGLAGAGNEQFF. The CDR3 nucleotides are TGCAGTGCTACCCTCGGACTAGCGGGAGCCGGGAATGAGCAGTTCTTC.

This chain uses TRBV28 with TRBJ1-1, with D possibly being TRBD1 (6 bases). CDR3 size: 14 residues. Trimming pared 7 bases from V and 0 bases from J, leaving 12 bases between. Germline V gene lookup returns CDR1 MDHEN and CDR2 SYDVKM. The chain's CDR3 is CASIWGHVNTEAFF. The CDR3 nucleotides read TGTGCCAGCATTTGGGGACACGTGAACACTGAAGCTTTCTTT.

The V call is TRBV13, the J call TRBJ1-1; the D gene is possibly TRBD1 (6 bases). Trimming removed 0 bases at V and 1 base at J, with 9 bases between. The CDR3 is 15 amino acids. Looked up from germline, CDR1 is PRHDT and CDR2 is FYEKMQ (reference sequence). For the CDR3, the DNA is TGTGCCAGCAGCTTAGGGGCAGGGGAGAACACTGAAGCTTTCTTT. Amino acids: CASSLGAGENTEAFF.

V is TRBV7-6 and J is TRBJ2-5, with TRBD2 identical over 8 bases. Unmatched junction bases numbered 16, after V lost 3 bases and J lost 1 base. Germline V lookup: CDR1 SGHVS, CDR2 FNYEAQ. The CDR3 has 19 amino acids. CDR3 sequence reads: CASSFYPSPSGLRQETQYF. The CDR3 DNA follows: TGTGCCAGCAGCTTCTACCCGAGCCCTAGCGGGCTTCGCCAAGAGACCCAGTACTTC.

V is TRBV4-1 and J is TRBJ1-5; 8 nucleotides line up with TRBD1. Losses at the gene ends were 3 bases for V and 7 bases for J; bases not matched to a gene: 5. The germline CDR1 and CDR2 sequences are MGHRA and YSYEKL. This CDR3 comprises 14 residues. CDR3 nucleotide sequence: TGCGCCAGCAGCCACCCCGGACAGGGCCAGCCCCAGCATTTT. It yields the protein CASSHPGQGQPQHF.

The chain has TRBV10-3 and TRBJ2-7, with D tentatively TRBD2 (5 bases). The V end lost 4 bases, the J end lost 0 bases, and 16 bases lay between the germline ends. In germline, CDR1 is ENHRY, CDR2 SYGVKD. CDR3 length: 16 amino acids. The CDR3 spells CAISGRRAVYSYEQYF. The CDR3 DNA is TGTGCCATCAGTGGAAGGCGGGCGGTATACTCCTACGAGCAGTACTTC.

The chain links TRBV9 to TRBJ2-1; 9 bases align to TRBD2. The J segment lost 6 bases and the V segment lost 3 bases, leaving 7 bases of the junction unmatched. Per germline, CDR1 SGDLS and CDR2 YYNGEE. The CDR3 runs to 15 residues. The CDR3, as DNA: TGTGCCAGCAGCGCGGGACTAGCTGGACCCAATGAGCAGTTCTTC. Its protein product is CASSAGLAGPNEQFF.

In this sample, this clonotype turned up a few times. CDR3 loop: CASSPPGLPGELFF. CDR3 DNA: TGTGCCAGCAGTCCGCCGGGACTACCCGGGGAGCTGTTTTTT. This chain uses TRBV27 with TRBJ2-2, with 7 bases identical to TRBD2. Germline V gives CDR1 MNHEY, CDR2 SMNVEV (reference sequence). Unmatched junction bases numbered 6, after V lost 5 bases and J lost 6 bases. CDR3 length equals 14 residues.

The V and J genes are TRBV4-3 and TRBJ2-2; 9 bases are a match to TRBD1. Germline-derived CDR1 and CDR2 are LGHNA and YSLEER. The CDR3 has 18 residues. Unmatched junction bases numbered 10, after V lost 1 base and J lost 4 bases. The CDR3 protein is CASSQVPGQGRSTGELFF. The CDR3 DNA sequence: TGCGCCAGCAGCCAAGTCCCGGGACAGGGCCGATCCACCGGGGAGCTGTTTTTT.

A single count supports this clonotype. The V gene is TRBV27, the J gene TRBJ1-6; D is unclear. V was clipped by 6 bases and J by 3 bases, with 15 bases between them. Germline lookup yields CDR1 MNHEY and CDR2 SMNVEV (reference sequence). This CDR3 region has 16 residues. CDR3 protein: CASRPTDGIYNSPLHF. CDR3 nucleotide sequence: TGTGCCAGCAGACCTACAGATGGTATCTATAATTCACCCCTCCACTTT.

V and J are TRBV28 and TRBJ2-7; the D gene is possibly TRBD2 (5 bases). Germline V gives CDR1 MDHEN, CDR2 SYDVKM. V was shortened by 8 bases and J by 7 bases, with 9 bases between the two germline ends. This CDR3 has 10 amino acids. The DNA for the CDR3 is TGTGCCAGCGGATCGGGAGAGCAGTACTTC. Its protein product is CASGSGEQYF.

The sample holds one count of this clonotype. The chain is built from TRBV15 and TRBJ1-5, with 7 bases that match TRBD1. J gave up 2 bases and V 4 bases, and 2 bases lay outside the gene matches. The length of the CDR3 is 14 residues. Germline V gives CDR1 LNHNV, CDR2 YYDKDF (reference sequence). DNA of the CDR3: TGTGCCACCAGCACAACAGGGGGCAATCAGCCCCAGCATTTT. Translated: CATSTTGGNQPQHF.

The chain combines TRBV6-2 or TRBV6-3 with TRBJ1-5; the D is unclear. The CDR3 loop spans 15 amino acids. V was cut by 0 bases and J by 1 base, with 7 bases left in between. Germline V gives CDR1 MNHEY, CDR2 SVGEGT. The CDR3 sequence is CASSYSESSNQPQHF. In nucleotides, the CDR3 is TGTGCCAGCAGTTACTCCGAATCCAGCAATCAGCCCCAGCATTTT.

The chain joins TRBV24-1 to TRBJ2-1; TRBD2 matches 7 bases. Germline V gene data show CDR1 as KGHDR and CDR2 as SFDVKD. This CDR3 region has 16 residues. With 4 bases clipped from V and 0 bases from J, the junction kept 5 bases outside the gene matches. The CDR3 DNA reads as TGTGCCACCAGTGACCGGAGCGGGACCTCCTACAATGAGCAGTTCTTC. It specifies CATSDRSGTSYNEQFF.

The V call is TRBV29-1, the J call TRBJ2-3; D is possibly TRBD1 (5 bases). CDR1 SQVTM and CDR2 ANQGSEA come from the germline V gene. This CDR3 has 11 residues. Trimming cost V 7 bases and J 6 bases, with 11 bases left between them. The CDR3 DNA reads TGCAGCGGTTTAAGGGGCGATACGCAGTATTTT. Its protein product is CSGLRGDTQYF.